This entry lists 28 T cell receptor beta chains sequenced from one sample in a study of early T cells in non-severe SARS-CoV-2 infection. MiXCR was run by TCRdb on the 5' RACE reads, yielding one entry per CDR3 protein. The repertoire holds about 70,000 distinct CDR3 sequences, with 12% as singletons. The sample consisted of whole blood, taken at baseline. Receptors were obtained from an adult who was a healthcare worker with PCR-confirmed SARS-CoV-2 infection or an uninfected control (not recorded which). The donor label of this sample is uncertain.

This clonotype was counted at least ten times. This CDR3 is CASSLGTGRETQYF. As DNA, the CDR3 is TGTGCCAGCAGTTTAGGGACAGGGCGAGAGACCCAGTACTTC. The chain has TRBV12-3 or TRBV12-4 and TRBJ2-5, with 8 bases fitting TRBD1. V lost 1 base to trimming and J lost 4 bases; unmatched junction nucleotides: 2. CDR3 length: 14 residues.

CDR3 sequence (DNA): TGTGCCAGCAGTTTAGGTTATAGGAGGGGATCCTACGAGCAGTACTTC. Amino acids: CASSLGYRRGSYEQYF. The chain employs TRBV27 and TRBJ2-7; maybe TRBD2 (6 bases). CDR1 is MNHEY, CDR2 SMNVEV, per germline (reference sequence). CDR3 length: 16 amino acids. V was shortened by 2 bases and J by 1 base, with 15 bases between the two germline ends.

This clonotype was detected only a few times. J is TRBJ1-1 and V is TRBV5-1; D not certain. The CDR3 runs to 15 residues. Germline assignment: CDR1 SGHRS and CDR2 YFSETQ. Deletions cut 0 bases from V and 3 bases from J, with 12 bases between. The chain's CDR3 is CASSLGKGIYTEAFF. The CDR3 nucleotides are TGCGCCAGCAGCTTGGGCAAGGGAATATACACTGAAGCTTTCTTT.

The chain employs TRBV27 and TRBJ2-7; 10 bases line up with TRBD1. The CDR3 has 14 amino acids. Germline V gene sequence: CDR1 MNHEY, CDR2 SMNVEV (reference sequence). J was trimmed by 7 bases and V by 4 bases; bases with no gene match: 7. For the CDR3, the DNA is TGTGCCAGCAGTTACGGGACAGGGGCTTGGGAGCAGTACTTC. Protein sequence: CASSYGTGAWEQYF.

The V call is TRBV20-1, the J call TRBJ2-3; 12 bases agree with TRBD2. Per the germline V gene, CDR1 is DFQATT and CDR2 is SNEGSKA (reference sequence). The CDR3 contains 15 residues. The J segment lost 5 bases and the V segment lost 6 bases, leaving 9 bases of the junction unmatched. The CDR3 sequence: CSAGLAGGPRDTQYF. CDR3 DNA: TGCAGTGCGGGGCTAGCGGGAGGGCCGAGAGATACGCAGTATTTT.

This chain uses TRBV18 with TRBJ1-5; D might be TRBD1 (6 bases). The germline V and J ends were trimmed by 6 bases and 3 bases, with 9 bases remaining between them. The CDR3 sequence is 13 residues long. Germline V gene sequence: CDR1 KGHSH, CDR2 LQKENI. CDR3 sequence (DNA): TGTGCCAGCTCCACAGGGCCCAATCAGCCCCAGCATTTT. This sequence encodes CASSTGPNQPQHF. The full variable domain, its missing parts supplied by reference TRBV18 and TRBJ1-5, is NAGVMQNPRHLVRRRGQEARLRCSPMKGHSHVYWYRQLPEEGLKFMVYLQKENIIDESGMPKERFSAEFPKEGPSILRIQQVVRGDSAAYFCASSTGPNQPQHFGDGTRLSIL.

The chain links TRBV29-1 to TRBJ2-3, with unresolved D. The CDR3 extends over 13 amino acids. V was pared by 2 bases and J by 2 bases, with 8 bases between. Germline CDR1 and CDR2: SQVTM and ANQGSEA. CDR3 sequence reads: CSVEWVNTDTQYF. CDR3 coding DNA: TGCAGCGTTGAATGGGTAAACACAGATACGCAGTATTTT.

This clonotype was counted ten times or more. The chain combines TRBV7-6 with TRBJ2-1, with TRBD2 matching 10 bases. The junction had 13 bases not matched to a gene; V was cut back by 5 bases and J by 3 bases. The CDR3 runs 18 residues. Per the germline V gene, CDR1 is SGHVS and CDR2 is FNYEAQ. DNA for the CDR3: TGTGCCAGCAGCCCTAAGCGCCCGGGACTAGCGATCTACAATGAGCAGTTCTTC. Its protein is CASSPKRPGLAIYNEQFF.

This clonotype was seen ten or more times. V gene TRBV11-3 combines with J gene TRBJ2-3; D is unresolved. From germline, CDR1 is SGHNT and CDR2 YENEEA. V lost 2 bases to trimming and J lost 4 bases, with 7 bases between them. The CDR3 loop spans 13 amino acids. CDR3 amino acids: CASSLYQSDTQYF. CDR3 DNA: TGTGCCAGCAGCTTATATCAATCAGATACGCAGTATTTT. The complete variable domain, with remaining parts taken from reference TRBV11-3 and TRBJ2-3, reads EAGVVQSPRYKIIEKKQPVAFWCNPISGHNTLYWYLQNLGQGPELLIRYENEEAVDDSQLPKDRFSAERLKGVDSTLKIQPAELGDSAVYLCASSLYQSDTQYFGPGTRLTVL.

This clonotype occurred a few times. The chain recombines TRBV11-3 with TRBJ1-6, with D possibly matching TRBD1 (6 bases). In germline, CDR1 is SGHNT, CDR2 YENEEA. Deletions cut 7 bases from V and 5 bases from J, with 12 bases between. The CDR3 is made up of 14 amino acids. The CDR3: CASNGQGNNSPLHF. CDR3 coding DNA: TGTGCCAGCAACGGGCAGGGGAATAATTCACCCCTCCACTTT.

This clonotype was seen more than once but under ten times. CDR3 loop: CASSQDPGGYYGYTF. In DNA form, the CDR3 reads TGCGCCAGCAGCCAAGATCCCGGGGGATACTATGGCTACACCTTC. The chain combines TRBV4-1 with TRBJ1-2; D may be TRBD1 (5 bases). V was pared by 0 bases and J by 3 bases, with 11 bases between. This CDR3 is 15 amino acids long. Germline V gene lookup returns CDR1 MGHRA and CDR2 YSYEKL.

The chain joins TRBV6-2 or TRBV6-3 to TRBJ1-4; D is ambiguous. Germline V CDR1 and CDR2: MNHEY, SVGEGT. The CDR3 has 15 residues. Trimming shortened V by 3 bases and J by 0 bases, and 8 bases separated the two germline ends. The CDR3 sequence: CASSYGVATNEKLFF. The CDR3, as DNA: TGTGCCAGCAGTTATGGCGTTGCAACTAATGAAAAACTGTTTTTT.

This clonotype was seen more than once but under ten times. V gene TRBV18 combines with J gene TRBJ1-4; D gene unclear. V was clipped by 2 bases and J by 6 bases, with 10 bases between them. CDR1 and CDR2 (germline): KGHSH, LQKENI. The CDR3 is 14 amino acids. DNA for the CDR3: TGTGCCAGCTCACCAGCGGCGGCATATGAAAAACTGTTTTTT. Translation gives CASSPAAAYEKLFF.

This sequence joins TRBV7-2 and TRBJ1-5; D call uncertain. The CDR3 is 15 amino acids. V lost 2 bases to trimming and J lost 4 bases, with 12 bases between them. Germline V lookup: CDR1 SGHTA, CDR2 FQGNSA. CDR3 coding DNA: TGTGCCAGCAGCTTATTTGCCGGACCAAATCAGCCCCAGCATTTT. Amino acid sequence: CASSLFAGPNQPQHF.

This clonotype was seen many times. The V gene is TRBV27, the J gene TRBJ2-7, with 7 bases identical to TRBD2. After removal of 0 bases from V and 4 bases from J, the junction contained 6 bases not matched to a gene. In germline, CDR1 is MNHEY, CDR2 SMNVEV (reference sequence). CDR3 length equals 15 residues. The CDR3 nucleotides are TGTGCCAGCAGTTTATCCTTGGTGGGGGGGTACGAGCAGTACTTC. Protein product: CASSLSLVGGYEQYF.

Comment on this clonotype: This may come from a read error, since a much larger clone is one base off. The V call is TRBV7-3, the J call TRBJ2-3; 7 bases align to TRBD2. Germline V CDR1 and CDR2: SGHTA, FQGTGA. CDR3 size: 14 residues. Here the CDR3 reads CASSLTGGTDAQYF. CDR3 bases: TGTGCCAGCAGCCTGACGGGAGGCACAGATGCGCAGTATTTT. Full variable domain (outside the CDR3, taken from reference TRBV7-3 and TRBJ2-3): GAGVSQTPSNKVTEKGKYVELRCDPISGHTALYWYRQSLGQGPEFLIYFQGTGAADDSGLPNDRFFAVRPEGSVSTLKIQRTERGDSAVYLCASSLTGGTDAQYFGPGTRLTVL.

The CDR3 DNA reads TGTGCCAGCAGTGCCTATAATCAGCCCCAGCATTTT. Translation gives CASSAYNQPQHF. The chain carries TRBV12-3 or TRBV12-4 and TRBJ1-5; unclear D gene. The CDR3 is 12 amino acids. Trimming pared 5 bases from V and 4 bases from J, leaving 6 bases between.

The V gene is TRBV15, the J gene TRBJ2-2, with D perhaps TRBD2 (7 bases). The CDR3 is 15 residues long. Germline CDR1 reads LNHNV; CDR2 reads YYDKDF (reference sequence). The V gene lost 1 base and the J gene lost 6 bases, with 12 bases spanning the gap. The CDR3 region has the DNA TGTGCCACCAGCAGAGGCAGGGGAGGGGCCGGGGAGCTGTTTTTT. This codes for CATSRGRGGAGELFF.

This chain connects TRBV7-9 to TRBJ1-5; tentatively, D is TRBD1 (6 bases). Looked up from germline, CDR1 is SEHNR and CDR2 is FQNEAQ (reference sequence). The CDR3 has 14 residues. The V end lost 3 bases, the J end lost 2 bases, and 8 bases lay between the germline ends. The CDR3, as DNA: TGTGCCAGCAGCTTTACAGGGCGCAATCAGCCCCAGCATTTT. Translation: CASSFTGRNQPQHF.

The J gene is TRBJ2-7, the V gene TRBV4-1; no firm D call. The V and J ends lost 0 bases and 3 bases respectively, with 6 bases between them. The CDR3 covers 13 residues. Germline-derived CDR1 and CDR2 are MGHRA and YSYEKL. Written as DNA, the CDR3 is TGCGCCAGCAGCCAAGAACTTAACTACGAGCAGTACTTC. This translates into CASSQELNYEQYF.

This clonotype is medium-sized by share. The chain's CDR3 is CASSQEFGEDRGWKTEAFF. In DNA, the CDR3 is TGCGCCAGCAGCCAAGAATTCGGCGAGGACAGGGGTTGGAAGACTGAAGCTTTCTTT. V and J are TRBV4-3 and TRBJ1-1; 9 bases are shared with TRBD1. This CDR3 contains 19 residues. The V gene end was trimmed by 0 bases and the J gene end by 5 bases; junction bases not matched to a gene: 16. Germline V gene lookup returns CDR1 LGHNA and CDR2 YSLEER.

This clonotype has a handful of counts. This chain uses TRBV19 with TRBJ2-5; D not certain. V lost 3 bases and J 1 base, leaving 9 bases between the germline ends. The CDR3 extends over 14 amino acids. CDR1 and CDR2 (germline): LNHDA, SQIVND (reference sequence). CDR3 loop: CASSIYGFQETQYF. In DNA, the CDR3 is TGTGCCAGTAGTATTTACGGATTCCAAGAGACCCAGTACTTC.

V and J are TRBV9 and TRBJ2-1; D possibly corresponds to TRBD2 (6 bases). There are 15 residues in the CDR3. Trimming pared 4 bases from V and 3 bases from J, leaving 14 bases between. In germline, CDR1 is SGDLS, CDR2 YYNGEE. CDR3 nucleotide sequence: TGTGCCAGCAGCCCCCAGATGGGGGGCTACAATGAGCAGTTCTTC. This sequence encodes CASSPQMGGYNEQFF.

This clonotype was recorded a few times. This chain joins TRBV18 and TRBJ2-3; D is possibly TRBD1 (6 bases). This CDR3 is built from 18 residues. Deletions cut 5 bases from V and 2 bases from J, with 23 bases between. The V gene's germline CDR1 is KGHSH and CDR2 LQKENI. The CDR3 DNA sequence: TGTGCCAGCTCAGGGCCAGGGGATTTTGCCAAGTTCACAGATACGCAGTATTTT. Translation: CASSGPGDFAKFTDTQYF.

The rearrangement joins TRBV7-2 to TRBJ2-7; D not resolved. The germline gives CDR1 SGHTA, CDR2 FQGNSA. Trimming left V 4 bases short and J 3 bases short, with 13 bases between. The CDR3 is 14 amino acids. Here the CDR3 reads CASSSLRYGYEQYF. Here the CDR3 DNA reads TGTGCCAGCAGCTCACTTAGGTACGGCTACGAGCAGTACTTC.

This clonotype turned up a few times. The chain links TRBV5-1 to TRBJ2-4, with unresolved D. This CDR3 is built from 16 residues. The germline CDR1 and CDR2 sequences are SGHRS and YFSETQ. Trimming stripped 1 base from V and 2 bases from J, with 13 bases between. This CDR3 is CASSLIPGVSKNIQYF. As DNA, the CDR3 is TGCGCCAGCAGCTTGATCCCGGGTGTCTCCAAAAACATTCAGTACTTC. The entire variable domain, with the rest obtained from reference TRBV5-1 and TRBJ2-4, is as follows: KAGVTQTPRYLIKTRGQQVTLSCSPISGHRSVSWYQQTPGQGLQFLFEYFSETQRNKGNFPGRFSGRQFSNSRSEMNVSTLELGDSALYLCASSLIPGVSKNIQYFGAGTRLSVL.

The chain joins TRBV4-3 to TRBJ2-1, with no clear D. The CDR3 extends over 16 amino acids. Germline V gene data show CDR1 as LGHNA and CDR2 as YSLEER. With 0 bases removed from V and 4 bases from J, the gap between germline ends came to 13 bases. The CDR3 is CASSQDLPSTYNEQFF. CDR3 sequence (DNA): TGCGCCAGCAGCCAAGATTTACCAAGCACGTACAATGAGCAGTTCTTC.

This clonotype was seen more than once but under ten times. The chain is built from TRBV12-3 or TRBV12-4 and TRBJ1-5; D is ambiguous. There are 13 residues in the CDR3. V lost 5 bases, J lost 5 bases, and 10 bases lay in between. In nucleotides, the CDR3 is TGTGCCAGCAGTCCCCGCGTAGATCAGCCCCAGCATTTT. Amino acids: CASSPRVDQPQHF.